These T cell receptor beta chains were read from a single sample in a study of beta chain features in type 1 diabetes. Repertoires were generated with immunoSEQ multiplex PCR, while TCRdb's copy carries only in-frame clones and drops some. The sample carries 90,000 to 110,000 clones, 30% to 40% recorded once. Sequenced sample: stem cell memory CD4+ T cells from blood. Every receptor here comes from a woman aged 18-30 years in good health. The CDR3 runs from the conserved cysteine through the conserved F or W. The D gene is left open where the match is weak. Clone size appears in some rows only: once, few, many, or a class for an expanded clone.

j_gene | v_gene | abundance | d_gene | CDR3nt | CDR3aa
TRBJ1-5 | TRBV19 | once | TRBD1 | TGTGCCAGTAGGCTAACAGGGGGCATAGGGCCCCAGCATTTT | CASRLTGGIGPQHF
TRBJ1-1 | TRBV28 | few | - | TGTGCCAGCAGTTTGGCGGTCAGGGATAGAGGAGCTTTCTTT | CASSLAVRDRGAFF
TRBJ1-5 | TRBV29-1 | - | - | TGCAGCGTTGAAGATTCGGGTCAGCCCCAGCATTTT | CSVEDSGQPQHF
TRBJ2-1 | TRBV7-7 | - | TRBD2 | TGTGCCAGCAGCTTGGGACTAGCGGGAGGCAATGAGCAGTTCTTC | CASSLGLAGGNEQFF
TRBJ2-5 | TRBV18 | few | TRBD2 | TGTGCCAGCTCACCGAGACTAGCCGGTTCTGAAGAGACCCAGTACTTC | CASSPRLAGSEETQYF
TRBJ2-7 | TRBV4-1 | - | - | TGCGCCAGCAGCCAAGATCGCCAGGCCCCCTACGAGCAGTACTTC | CASSQDRQAPYEQYF
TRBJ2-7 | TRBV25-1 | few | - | TGTGCCAGCAGCGCGGAGACGTACGAGCAGTACTTC | CASSAETYEQYF
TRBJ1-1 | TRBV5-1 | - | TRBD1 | TGCGCCAGCAGCGACCAGGACAGGGGGCCAGGGAACACTGAAGCTTTCTTT | CASSDQDRGPGNTEAFF
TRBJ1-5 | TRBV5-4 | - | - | TGTGCCAGCAGCTCGGGTAGTGGTAAGGATCAGCCCCAGCATTTT | CASSSGSGKDQPQHF
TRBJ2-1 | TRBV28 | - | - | TGTGCCAGCAGGCCTTTTAGCAATGAGCAGTTCTTC | CASRPFSNEQFF
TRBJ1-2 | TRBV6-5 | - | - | TGTGCCAGCAGAGGGACTGGGAACTACTATGGCTACACCTTC | CASRGTGNYYGYTF
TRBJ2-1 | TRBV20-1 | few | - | TGCAGTGCTACCCCGCGGGATGAGCAGTTCTTC | CSATPRDEQFF
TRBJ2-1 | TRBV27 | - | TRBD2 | TGTGCCAGCAAACTTCGGGGACTAGCGGGAGATATAAGGTCCTACAATGAGCAGTTCTTC | CASKLRGLAGDIRSYNEQFF
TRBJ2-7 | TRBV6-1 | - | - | TGTGCCAGCACCAAACACTACGAGCAGTACTTC | CASTKHYEQYF
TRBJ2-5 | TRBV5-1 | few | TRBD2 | TGCGCCAGCAGCTTCACCGCAGGGAGGGAAGAGACCCAGTACTTC | CASSFTAGREETQYF
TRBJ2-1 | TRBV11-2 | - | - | TGTGCCAGCAGCTTAGTTGCCCGTCGACTGGCGGGAAGTTACAATGAGCAGTTCTTC | CASSLVARRLAGSYNEQFF
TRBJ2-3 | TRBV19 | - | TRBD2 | TGTGCCAGTAGGAGCGGCGGGAGTGGAGATACGCAGTATTTT | CASRSGGSGDTQYF
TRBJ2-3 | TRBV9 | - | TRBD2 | TGTGCCAGCAGCGTGACATCACTAGCGGGAACAGATACGCAGTATTTT | CASSVTSLAGTDTQYF
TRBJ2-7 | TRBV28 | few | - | TGTGCCAGCAGTTCCCCCGCGAAAGCTTCCTACGAGCAGTACTTC | CASSSPAKASYEQYF
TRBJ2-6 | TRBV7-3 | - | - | TGTGCCAGCAGGAGCGGGACAAATATATACTCTGGGGCCAACGTCCTGACTTTC | CASRSGTNIYSGANVLTF